One and the same sample provided the 21 T cell receptor beta chains below, sequenced in a study of CD8 T cells in ankylosing spondylitis. Study-wide findings and caveats: Ankylosing spondylitis blood appeared to carry a characteristic TCR beta motif of roughly 8 highly homologous variants.

These receptors are not linked to any known antigen. TCRdb reprocessed the 5' RACE reads with MiXCR, giving one entry per CDR3 protein. Of over 700,000 distinct CDR3 sequences detected, roughly 20% appear once; the ten largest clones hold around a fifth. The sample was blood, either unsorted or a sorted T cell fraction (not recorded which). The source of these receptors is a male donor with ankylosing spondylitis.

This clonotype occurred many times. CDR3 protein: CSARLQGDYGYTF. The CDR3, as DNA: TGCAGTGCTCGACTACAGGGGGACTATGGCTACACCTTC. The V call is TRBV20-1, the J call TRBJ1-2, with 8 bases matching TRBD1. Germline V gives CDR1 DFQATT, CDR2 SNEGSKA (reference sequence). Trimming took 5 bases from V and 3 from J; bases not matched to a gene: 5. The CDR3 runs 13 residues.

The rearrangement uses TRBV7-9 and TRBJ2-1; 11 bases align to TRBD2. From germline, CDR1 is SEHNR and CDR2 FQNEAQ (reference sequence). The ends lost 1 base at V and 16 bases at J; junction bases unmatched: 9. The CDR3 is 14 residues long. Here the CDR3 DNA reads TGTGCCAGCAGCTTAGAACTAGCGGGAGCCCCCAATTTCTTC. Translating gives CASSLELAGAPNFF. The variable domain in full, completed from reference TRBV7-9 and TRBJ2-1, reads DTGVSQNPRHKITKRGQNVTFRCDPISEHNRLYWYRQTLGQGPEFLTYFQNEAQLEKSRLLSDRFSAERPKGSFSTLEIQRTEQGDSAMYLCASSLELAGAPNFFGPGTRLTVL.

As regards this clonotype: One junction end disagrees with the germline gene, perhaps due to a read error. The V call is TRBV6-4, the J call TRBJ2-1, with 11 bases that match TRBD2. Germline-derived CDR1 and CDR2 are MRHNA and SNTAGT. The CDR3 runs 14 residues. CDR3 loop: CASSALAGDAHGIF. The CDR3 region has the DNA TGTGCCAGCAGTGCACTAGCGGGGGACGCCCACGGTATCTTC.

This clonotype appeared many times. The gene calls are TRBV7-9 and TRBJ2-2; D is uncertain. The CDR3 is 13 residues long. Trimming took off 6 bases at V and 2 bases at J, with 7 bases between the two ends. In germline, CDR1 is SEHNR, CDR2 FQNEAQ (reference sequence). The CDR3, as DNA: TGTGCCAGCAGGCAGTCCAACACCGGGGAGCTGTTTTTT. As protein: CASRQSNTGELFF.

The chain combines TRBV20-1 with TRBJ2-1; D is tentatively TRBD1 or TRBD2 (5 bases each). Trimming left V 2 bases short and J 4 bases short, with 9 bases between. The CDR3 consists of 13 residues. In germline, CDR1 is DFQATT, CDR2 SNEGSKA (reference sequence). The CDR3 region has the DNA TGCAGTGCTAGAAGGGACGAATACAATGAGCAGTTCTTC. This gives the protein CSARRDEYNEQFF.

The chain links TRBV15 to TRBJ2-7, with D possibly being TRBD2 (5 bases). Trimming cost V 3 bases and J 7 bases, with 16 bases left between them. The length of the CDR3 is 14 residues. The germline CDR1 and CDR2 sequences are LNHNV and YYDKDF (reference sequence). Written as DNA, the CDR3 is TGTGCCACCAGCAGCCCCCGGGGTCTGGGGGAGCAGTACTTC. The encoded protein is CATSSPRGLGEQYF.

This rearrangement joins TRBV25-1 to TRBJ1-1; TRBD1 might be the D (6 bases). V lost 5 bases and J lost 2, with 15 bases in between. This CDR3 region has 15 residues. CDR1 is MGHDK and CDR2 is SYGVNS in the germline V gene. CDR3 amino acids: CASSPVNRVNTEAFF. CDR3 nucleotide sequence: TGTGCCAGCAGTCCCGTAAACAGGGTTAACACTGAAGCTTTCTTT.

This clonotype was seen a few times. This chain links TRBV20-1 with TRBJ2-5, with D unclear. Between the trimmed V and J ends, which lost 6 bases and 4 bases, there was a span of 6 bases. The germline V gene encodes CDR1 DFQATT and CDR2 SNEGSKA (reference sequence). The CDR3 has 10 amino acids. The CDR3 loop reads CSAIGETQYF. The CDR3, as DNA: TGCAGTGCCATAGGAGAGACCCAGTACTTC.

This clonotype was seen a few times. V is TRBV12-3 or TRBV12-4 and J is TRBJ2-2; 8 bases line up with TRBD1. V lost 7 bases to trimming and J lost 6 bases; unmatched junction nucleotides: 13. The CDR3 contains 16 residues. CDR3 DNA: TGTGCCAGCACTCCCAGGACAGGGAAGGAATCCGGGGAGCTGTTTTTT. Translating it yields CASTPRTGKESGELFF.

The rearrangement uses TRBV12-3 or TRBV12-4 and TRBJ1-1, with a possible D match to TRBD1 (5 bases). Between the trimmed V and J ends, which lost 5 bases and 3 bases, there was a span of 16 bases. The CDR3 extends over 15 amino acids. Written as DNA, the CDR3 is TGTGCCAGCAGTAGGGGTTGGGGTAGCGACACTGAAGCTTTCTTT. Amino acids: CASSRGWGSDTEAFF.

This clonotype was picked up a small number of times. Here the CDR3 reads CASSYSNSPGNEQFF. The CDR3 DNA reads TGTGCCAGCAGTTACTCGAATTCCCCCGGCAATGAGCAGTTCTTC. This sequence joins TRBV6-5 and TRBJ2-1, with D unresolved. The CDR3 consists of 15 residues. V was clipped by 0 bases and J by 6 bases, with 12 bases between them. Germline values: CDR1 MNHEY, CDR2 SVGAGI.

The rearrangement joins TRBV7-2 to TRBJ1-2; 10 nucleotides match TRBD1. CDR1 SGHTA and CDR2 FQGNSA come from the germline V gene. V was pared by 5 bases and J by 7 bases, with 13 bases of the junction left unmatched. The CDR3 has 16 amino acids. In DNA, the CDR3 is TGTGCCAGCAGCCAGGGGGGGGCGACAGGGGGCTTTGGCTACACCTTC. It codes for CASSQGGATGGFGYTF.

Only a few counts were recorded for this clonotype. CDR3 DNA sequence: TGCGCCAGCAGCCTCCCTTCACGTGGTCACACTGAAGCTTTCTTT. Residues: CASSLPSRGHTEAFF. The chain couples TRBV5-1 to TRBJ1-1, with D hard to call. Germline V gene data show CDR1 as SGHRS and CDR2 as YFSETQ. The V gene lost 4 bases and the J gene lost 3 bases, with 16 bases spanning the gap. This CDR3 contains 15 residues.

This clonotype was seen ten or more times. V and J are TRBV12-3 or TRBV12-4 and TRBJ2-1, with D perhaps being TRBD1 or TRBD2 (6 bases each). V was cut by 7 bases and J by 6 bases, with 10 bases left in between. This CDR3 is built from 12 residues. Here the CDR3 reads CASKGGGNEQFF. CDR3 bases: TGTGCCAGCAAGGGGGGCGGCAATGAGCAGTTCTTC.

J is TRBJ2-1 and V is TRBV7-2; 7 bases are shared with TRBD2. The germline gives CDR1 SGHTA, CDR2 FQGNSA. This CDR3 region has 15 residues. With 5 bases clipped from V and 8 bases from J, the junction kept 12 bases outside the gene matches. The DNA of the CDR3 is TGTGCCAGCAGCCAGGTGGGTGCGGGAGTCTATGAGCAGTTCTTC. Protein: CASSQVGAGVYEQFF.

This clonotype was picked up a small number of times. The rearrangement links TRBV6-1 to TRBJ2-7; no reliable D call. V was pared by 7 bases and J by 2 bases, with 15 bases between. The CDR3 covers 14 residues. CDR1 and CDR2 from the germline V gene are MNHNS and SASEGT. CDR3 coding DNA: TGTGCCAGCACCGACAACGACTTACCCTACGAGCAGTACTTC. Protein product: CASTDNDLPYEQYF.

The rearrangement links TRBV20-1 to TRBJ1-2; D unclear. V lost 2 bases and J 8 bases, leaving 9 bases between the germline ends. CDR1 is DFQATT, CDR2 SNEGSKA, per germline (reference sequence). This CDR3 is built from 11 residues. DNA of the CDR3: TGCAGTGCTAGACCTCCTGAGGGCTACACCTTC. Its protein product is CSARPPEGYTF.

V and J are TRBV5-6 and TRBJ2-7, with 7 positions matching TRBD2. From germline, CDR1 is SGHDT and CDR2 YYEEEE. The CDR3 covers 12 residues. With V trimmed by 4 bases and J by 6 bases, 4 bases remained unmatched. The CDR3 coding sequence is TGTGCCAGCAGCCTCCGGACTAGCGAGCAGTACTTC. This encodes CASSLRTSEQYF.

V and J are TRBV5-1 and TRBJ2-7; 10 bases align to TRBD2. CDR1 and CDR2 (germline): SGHRS, YFSETQ. The CDR3 is made up of 15 amino acids. The junction had 15 bases not matched to a gene; V was cut back by 6 bases and J by 9 bases. The CDR3: CASTELAGGPPVQYF. In DNA form, the CDR3 reads TGCGCCAGCACCGAATTAGCGGGGGGCCCGCCTGTGCAGTACTTC.

This clonotype was seen a handful of times. The CDR3 region is CASSYGGTPSYEQYF. CDR3 coding DNA: TGTGCCAGCAGTTACGGCGGGACACCCTCCTACGAGCAGTACTTC. The chain couples TRBV6-2 or TRBV6-3 to TRBJ2-7; D tentatively reads TRBD1 or TRBD2 (6 bases each). The CDR3 has 15 residues. The ends were cut back, 2 bases at V and 0 bases at J, with 11 bases in the middle. The germline V gene has CDR1 MNHEY and CDR2 SVGEGT.

The chain couples TRBV9 to TRBJ2-1; D is undetermined. V lost 0 bases to trimming and J lost 1 base, with 2 bases between them. The CDR3 covers 13 residues. Per the germline V gene, CDR1 is SGDLS and CDR2 is YYNGEE. Written as DNA, the CDR3 is TGTGCCAGCAGCGTAGCTTCCTACAATGAGCAGTTCTTC. Translating it yields CASSVASYNEQFF.